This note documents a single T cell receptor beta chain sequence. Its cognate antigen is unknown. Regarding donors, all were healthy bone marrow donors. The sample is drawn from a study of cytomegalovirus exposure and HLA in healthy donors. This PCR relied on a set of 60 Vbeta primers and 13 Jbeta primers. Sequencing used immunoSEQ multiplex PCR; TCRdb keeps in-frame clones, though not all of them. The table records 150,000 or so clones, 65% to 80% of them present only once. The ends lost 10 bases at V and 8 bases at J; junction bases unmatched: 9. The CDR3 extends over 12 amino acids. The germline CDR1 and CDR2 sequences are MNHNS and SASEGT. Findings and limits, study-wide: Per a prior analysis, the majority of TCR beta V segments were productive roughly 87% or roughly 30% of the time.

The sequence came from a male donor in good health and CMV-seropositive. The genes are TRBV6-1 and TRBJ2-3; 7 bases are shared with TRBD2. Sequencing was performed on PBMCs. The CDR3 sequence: CATLVGGVTQYF. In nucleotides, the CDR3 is TGTGCCACCCTAGTGGGGGGGGTTACGCAGTATTTT.